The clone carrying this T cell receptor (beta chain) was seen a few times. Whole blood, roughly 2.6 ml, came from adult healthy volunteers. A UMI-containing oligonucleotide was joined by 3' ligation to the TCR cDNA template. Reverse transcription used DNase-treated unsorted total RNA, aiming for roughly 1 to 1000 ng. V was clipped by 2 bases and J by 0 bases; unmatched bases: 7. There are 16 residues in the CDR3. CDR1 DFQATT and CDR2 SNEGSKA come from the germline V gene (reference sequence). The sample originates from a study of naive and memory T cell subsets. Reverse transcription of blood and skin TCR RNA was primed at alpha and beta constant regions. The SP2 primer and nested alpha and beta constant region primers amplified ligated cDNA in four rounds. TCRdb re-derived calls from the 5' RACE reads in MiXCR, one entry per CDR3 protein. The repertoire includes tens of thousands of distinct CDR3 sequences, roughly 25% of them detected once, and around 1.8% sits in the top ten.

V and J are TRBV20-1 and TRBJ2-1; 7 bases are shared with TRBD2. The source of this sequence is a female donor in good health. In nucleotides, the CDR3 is TGCAGTGCTAGATCGGCTAGCGGAATCTCCTACAATGAGCAGTTCTTC. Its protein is CSARSASGISYNEQFF.